This is a list of T cell receptor beta chains from one sample in a study of blood T cell repertoires in COVID-19. Some clones are missing from TCRdb's copy, which holds only in-frame ones; the method was immunoSEQ multiplex PCR. In the table there are 200,000 to 250,000 clones, about 78% of which are singletons. Material: peripheral blood. These receptor sequences come from a woman aged 70-85 years with acute or convalescent COVID-19. CDR3s include the opening cysteine and the closing phenylalanine or tryptophan. A D gene is named only where the DNA matches it firmly. Only part of the rows carry a size: once, few, many, or a class if the clone is expanded.

D gene,V gene,J gene,clone size,CDR3 length,CDR3 DNA,CDR3 protein
.,TRBV6-4,TRBJ1-3,few,14,TGTGCCAGCACCCGGGAGGATTATGGAAACACCATATATTTT,CASTREDYGNTIYF
TRBD1,TRBV6-1,TRBJ1-5,.,16,TGTGCCAGCAGTGCACCAGGGGGATATAGCAATCAGCCCCAGCATTTT,CASSAPGGYSNQPQHF
.,TRBV6-5,TRBJ2-2,.,12,TGTGCCAGCAGTTACACAGAAAGGGAGCTGTTTTTT,CASSYTERELFF
TRBD1,TRBV29-1,TRBJ1-1,once,14,TGCAGCGTCGCCTCCGGGACAGTAAACACTGAAGCTTTCTTT,CSVASGTVNTEAFF
.,TRBV5-1,TRBJ1-1,.,14,TGCGCCAGCAGCTTACGGGGGTGGGGCACTGAAGCTTTCTTT,CASSLRGWGTEAFF
.,TRBV4-1,TRBJ1-2,few,16,TGCGCCAGCAGCCAAGGCGTCTCCGGACAGAACTATGGCTACACCTTC,CASSQGVSGQNYGYTF
TRBD2,TRBV11-2,TRBJ2-1,.,15,TGTGCCAGCAGCCCAGGGACTAGCGGGGGGCGGGGGCAGTTCTTC,CASSPGTSGGRGQFF
TRBD2,TRBV7-8,TRBJ2-3,.,14,TGTGCCAGCAGCTCCACTAGCGGCACAGATACGCAGTATTTT,CASSSTSGTDTQYF
TRBD2,TRBV7-9,TRBJ2-3,.,18,TGTGCCAGCAGCTTAGGACTAGCGGGGGGGTACAGCACAGATACGCAGTATTTT,CASSLGLAGGYSTDTQYF
.,TRBV6-1,TRBJ2-1,.,16,TGTGCCAGCAGTGATTACCCTGGTGACAAATACAATGAGCAGTTCTTC,CASSDYPGDKYNEQFF
TRBD2,TRBV14,TRBJ2-5,.,15,TGTGCCAGCAGCCTTAGGCTACGGGGGGGAGAGACCCAGTACTTC,CASSLRLRGGETQYF
TRBD1,TRBV18,TRBJ2-3,.,15,TGTGCCAGCTCACTACAGGGGGCTAGAACAGATACGCAGTATTTT,CASSLQGARTDTQYF
TRBD2,TRBV7-9,TRBJ2-5,.,15,TGTGCCAGCAGCTCGCTTCTAGCGGGGAGAGAGACCCAGTACTTC,CASSSLLAGRETQYF
.,TRBV5-1,TRBJ1-1,.,14,TGCGCCAGCAGCTTGGTCCAGAAGAACACTGAAGCTTTCTTT,CASSLVQKNTEAFF
.,TRBV6-2/TRBV6-3,TRBJ2-5,once,16,TGTGCCAGCAGTTACTACGGGACTTGGGGTGGGGAGACCCAGTACTTC,CASSYYGTWGGETQYF
TRBD1,TRBV7-2,TRBJ2-5,.,15,TGTGCCAGCAGCTTAACGTACAGGGGGCAAGAGACCCAGTACTTC,CASSLTYRGQETQYF
.,TRBV3-1/TRBV3-2,TRBJ1-2,few,14,TGTGCCAGCAGCCAAGCTGAAAGGGGACTCGGCTACACCTTC,CASSQAERGLGYTF
.,TRBV2,TRBJ1-1,.,14,TGTGCCAGCAGGGAGGACGGCATGAACACTGAAGCTTTCTTT,CASREDGMNTEAFF
TRBD2,TRBV7-8,TRBJ2-1,.,14,TGTGCCAGCAGCTTGGCTAGCGGGGGAAAAGAGCAGTTCTTC,CASSLASGGKEQFF
.,TRBV30,TRBJ1-2,.,15,TGTGCCTGGGGAGGGAGAAGTACTGGTGCGGGGGGCTACACCTTC,CAWGGRSTGAGGYTF
TRBD2,TRBV7-8,TRBJ2-1,.,20,TGTGCCAGCAGCCCAATCAACCGATTAACTAGCGGGGGCCCAAGAGATGAGCAGTTCTTC,CASSPINRLTSGGPRDEQFF
.,TRBV29-1,TRBJ1-2,.,14,TGCAGCGTTGAAAACCGAGGGAGGGGAAGCGGCTACACCTTC,CSVENRGRGSGYTF
.,TRBV24-1,TRBJ2-7,.,13,TGTGCCACCAGTGATTTGACGGGTTACGAGCAGTACTTC,CATSDLTGYEQYF
.,TRBV29-1,TRBJ1-1,few,13,TGCAGCGTTGAGGCCAGGATGAACACTGAAGCTTTCTTT,CSVEARMNTEAFF
TRBD2,TRBV5-5,TRBJ2-3,.,18,TGTGCCAGCAGTTTCAGACCGGGACTAGCGGGGGTTGCAGATACGCAGTATTTT,CASSFRPGLAGVADTQYF
.,TRBV2,TRBJ2-2,once,13,TGTGCCAGCAGCGCGACTAGCACCGGGGAGCTGTTTTTT,CASSATSTGELFF
.,TRBV2,TRBJ2-1,.,13,TGTGCCAGCACCCGTAGGGGGAATGATGAGCAGTTCTTC,CASTRRGNDEQFF
TRBD1,TRBV15,TRBJ2-2,.,17,TGTGCCACCAGCAGAGATCGGACCGGGACAGGGACCGGGGAGCTGTTTTTT,CATSRDRTGTGTGELFF
TRBD1,TRBV4-3,TRBJ2-1,.,15,TGCGCCAGCAGCCAGTCCGGGACAGATAACAATGAGCAGTTCTTC,CASSQSGTDNNEQFF
.,TRBV7-2,TRBJ2-7,.,14,TGTGCCAGCAGCTTAGTTGTGGGAGGAAGCGAGCAGTACTTC,CASSLVVGGSEQYF
.,TRBV30,TRBJ2-2,.,18,TGTGCCTGGAGTGAGCCCCCTCGGAGCGGCTCTAACACCGGGGAGCTGTTTTTT,CAWSEPPRSGSNTGELFF